These T cell receptor beta chains were read from a single sample in a study of beta chain features in type 1 diabetes. The method was immunoSEQ multiplex PCR; TCRdb's version includes in-frame clones alone and lacks a portion of them. The sample consists of about 240,000 clones, about 14% of them appearing once. Sequenced sample: naive CD4+ T cells from blood. These receptors were collected from a man aged 30 to 45 with type 1 diabetes. The CDR3 runs from the conserved cysteine through the conserved F or W. The D gene is left open where the match is weak.

v_call: TRBV5-4
j_call: TRBJ2-5
d_call: TRBD2
cdr3_aa: CASSPGTSGSSRVETQYF

v_call: TRBV7-9
j_call: TRBJ1-1
d_call: .
cdr3_aa: CASSSQTGNTEAFF

v_call: TRBV4-1
j_call: TRBJ1-1
d_call: .
cdr3_aa: CASSQGRGLNTEAFF

v_call: TRBV9
j_call: TRBJ2-1
d_call: .
cdr3_aa: CASSLRGARANEQFF

v_call: TRBV29-1
j_call: TRBJ2-5
d_call: TRBD2
cdr3_aa: CSVGLAGVKETQYF

v_call: TRBV18
j_call: TRBJ1-4
d_call: TRBD1
cdr3_aa: CASSRTGEDEKLFF

v_call: TRBV29-1
j_call: TRBJ2-7
d_call: .
cdr3_aa: CSVGERSEQYF

v_call: TRBV29-1
j_call: TRBJ1-2
d_call: TRBD1
cdr3_aa: CSVGDRGSGYTF

v_call: TRBV6-5
j_call: TRBJ2-7
d_call: TRBD1
cdr3_aa: CASSYQGENEQYF

v_call: TRBV11-2
j_call: TRBJ2-6
d_call: .
cdr3_aa: CASSPGMSGANVLTF

v_call: TRBV7-2
j_call: TRBJ1-2
d_call: .
cdr3_aa: CASSLARDSGYTF

v_call: TRBV6-1
j_call: TRBJ1-5
d_call: .
cdr3_aa: CASSDRHDNQPQHF

v_call: TRBV5-1
j_call: TRBJ1-5
d_call: TRBD1
cdr3_aa: CASSLGGQGNQPQHF

v_call: TRBV18
j_call: TRBJ1-5
d_call: .
cdr3_aa: CASSPGGSNQPQHF

v_call: TRBV4-1
j_call: TRBJ1-3
d_call: .
cdr3_aa: CASSRQAPSGNTIYF

v_call: TRBV5-1
j_call: TRBJ2-7
d_call: .
cdr3_aa: CASSLGPGAGYEQYF

v_call: TRBV5-1
j_call: TRBJ2-5
d_call: .
cdr3_aa: CASRTRGYQETQYF

v_call: TRBV6-5
j_call: TRBJ1-3
d_call: TRBD1
cdr3_aa: CASQTGSGNTIYF

v_call: TRBV30
j_call: TRBJ2-1
d_call: TRBD2
cdr3_aa: CAWSPGLATYNEQFF